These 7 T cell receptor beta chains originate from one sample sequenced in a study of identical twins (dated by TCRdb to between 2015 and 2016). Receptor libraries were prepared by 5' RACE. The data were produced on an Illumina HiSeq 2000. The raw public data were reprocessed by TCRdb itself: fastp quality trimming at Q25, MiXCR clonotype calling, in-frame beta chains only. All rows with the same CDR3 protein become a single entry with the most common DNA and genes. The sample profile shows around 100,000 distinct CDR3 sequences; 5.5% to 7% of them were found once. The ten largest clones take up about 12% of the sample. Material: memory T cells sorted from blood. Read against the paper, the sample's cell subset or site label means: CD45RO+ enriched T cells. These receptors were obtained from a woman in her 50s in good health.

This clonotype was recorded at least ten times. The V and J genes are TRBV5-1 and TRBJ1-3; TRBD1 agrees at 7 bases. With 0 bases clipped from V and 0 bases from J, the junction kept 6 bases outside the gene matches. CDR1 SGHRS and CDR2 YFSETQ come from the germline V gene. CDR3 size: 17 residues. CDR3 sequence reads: CASSLGQGPDSGNTIYF. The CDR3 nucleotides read TGCGCCAGCAGCTTGGGACAGGGCCCAGACTCTGGAAACACCATATATTTT.

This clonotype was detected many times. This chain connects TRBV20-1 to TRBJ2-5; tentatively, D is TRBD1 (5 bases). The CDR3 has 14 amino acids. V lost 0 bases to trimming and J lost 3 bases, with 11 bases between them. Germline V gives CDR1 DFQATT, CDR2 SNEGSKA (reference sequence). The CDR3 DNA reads TGCAGTGCTAGAGATGCCAGGGTGGAAGAGACCCAGTACTTC. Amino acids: CSARDARVEETQYF.

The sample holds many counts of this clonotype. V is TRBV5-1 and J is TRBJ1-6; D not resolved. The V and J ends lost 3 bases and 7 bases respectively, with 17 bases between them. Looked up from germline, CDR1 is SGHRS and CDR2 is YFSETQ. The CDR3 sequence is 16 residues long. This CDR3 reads CASSSDTTRTNSPLHF. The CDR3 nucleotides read TGCGCCAGCAGCTCCGATACAACAAGGACCAATTCACCCCTCCACTTT. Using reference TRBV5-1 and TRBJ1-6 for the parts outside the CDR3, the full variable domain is KAGVTQTPRYLIKTRGQQVTLSCSPISGHRSVSWYQQTPGQGLQFLFEYFSETQRNKGNFPGRFSGRQFSNSRSEMNVSTLELGDSALYLCASSSDTTRTNSPLHFGNGTRLTVT.

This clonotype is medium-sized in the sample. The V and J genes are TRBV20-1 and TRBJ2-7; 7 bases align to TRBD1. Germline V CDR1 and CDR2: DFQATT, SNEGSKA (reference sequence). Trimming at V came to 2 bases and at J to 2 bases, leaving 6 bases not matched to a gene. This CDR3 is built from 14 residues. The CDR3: CSARKGGDAYEQYF. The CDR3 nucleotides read TGCAGTGCTAGAAAAGGGGGCGACGCCTACGAGCAGTACTTC.

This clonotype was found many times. Here the CDR3 DNA reads TGTGCCAGCAGTTCGGCTAACTCCTACAATGAGCAGTTCTTC. Translated, it gives CASSSANSYNEQFF. This chain joins TRBV6-5 and TRBJ2-1; unclear D gene. V gave up 4 bases and J gave up 0 bases, with 7 bases separating them. From germline, CDR1 is MNHEY and CDR2 SVGAGI. This CDR3 has 14 amino acids.

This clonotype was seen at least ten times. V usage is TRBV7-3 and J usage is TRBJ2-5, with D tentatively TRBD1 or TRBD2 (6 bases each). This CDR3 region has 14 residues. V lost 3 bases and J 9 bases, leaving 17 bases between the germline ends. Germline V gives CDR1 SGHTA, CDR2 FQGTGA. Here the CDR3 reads CASSFDGTRGAQYF. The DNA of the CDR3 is TGTGCCAGCAGCTTTGACGGCACAAGGGGGGCCCAGTACTTC.

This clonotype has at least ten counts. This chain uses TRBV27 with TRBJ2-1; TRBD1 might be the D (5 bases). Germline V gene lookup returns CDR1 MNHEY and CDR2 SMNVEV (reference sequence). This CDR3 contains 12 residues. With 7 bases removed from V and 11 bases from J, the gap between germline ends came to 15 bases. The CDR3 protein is CASNEPGRQQFF. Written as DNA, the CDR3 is TGTGCCAGCAACGAACCAGGGCGACAGCAGTTCTTC.